This paragraph covers one T cell receptor beta chain sequence. It was with 60 Vbeta and 13 Jbeta primers that the PCR ran. Produced via immunoSEQ multiplex PCR; TCRdb's table is partial and in-frame only. This sample yields some 160,000 clones, of which less than 9.5% are seen a single time; roughly 1.9% belongs to the top ten. Germline values: CDR1 SEHNR, CDR2 FQNEAQ (reference sequence). The CDR3 is 14 residues long. Trimming took off 4 bases at V and 4 bases at J, with 10 bases between the two ends. The entry originates in a study of cytomegalovirus exposure and HLA in healthy donors. The specimen sequenced was PBMCs. The chain recombines TRBV7-9 with TRBJ2-2, with D perhaps TRBD1 (5 bases). The clonotype originates from a male donor in good health and CMV-seronegative. CDR3 DNA: TGTGCCAGCAGCTCCTTGACAGTCACCGGGGAGCTGTTTTTT. As protein: CASSSLTVTGELFF.